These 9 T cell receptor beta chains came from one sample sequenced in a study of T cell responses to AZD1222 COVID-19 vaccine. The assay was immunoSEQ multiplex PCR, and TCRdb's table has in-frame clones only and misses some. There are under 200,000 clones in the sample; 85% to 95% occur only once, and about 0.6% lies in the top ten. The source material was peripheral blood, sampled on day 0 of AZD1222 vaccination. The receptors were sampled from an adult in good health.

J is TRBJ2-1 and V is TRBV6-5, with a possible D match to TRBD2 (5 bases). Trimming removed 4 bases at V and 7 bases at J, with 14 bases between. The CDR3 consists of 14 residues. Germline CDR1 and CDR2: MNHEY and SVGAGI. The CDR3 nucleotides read TGTGCCAGCAGTTTGGGGAGACACGGGAATGAGCAGTTCTTC. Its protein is CASSLGRHGNEQFF.

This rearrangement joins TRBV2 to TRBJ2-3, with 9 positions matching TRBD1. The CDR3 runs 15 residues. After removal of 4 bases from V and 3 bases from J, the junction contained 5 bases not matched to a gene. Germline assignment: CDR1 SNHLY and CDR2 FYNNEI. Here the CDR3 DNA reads TGTGCCAGCAGTGGACGACAGGGGGATACAGATACGCAGTATTTT. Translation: CASSGRQGDTDTQYF.

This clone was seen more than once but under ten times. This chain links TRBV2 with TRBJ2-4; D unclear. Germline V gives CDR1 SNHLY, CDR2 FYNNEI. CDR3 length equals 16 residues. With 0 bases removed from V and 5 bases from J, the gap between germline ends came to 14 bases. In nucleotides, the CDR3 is TGTGCCAGCAGTGAAGCGCTTCGTGGGCTAGAAAACATTCAGTACTTC. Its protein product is CASSEALRGLENIQYF.

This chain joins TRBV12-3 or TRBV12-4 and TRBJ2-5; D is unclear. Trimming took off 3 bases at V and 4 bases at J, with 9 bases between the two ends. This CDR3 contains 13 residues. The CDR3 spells CASSLGSGETQYF. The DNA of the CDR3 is TGTGCCAGCAGTTTGGGGTCCGGAGAGACCCAGTACTTC.

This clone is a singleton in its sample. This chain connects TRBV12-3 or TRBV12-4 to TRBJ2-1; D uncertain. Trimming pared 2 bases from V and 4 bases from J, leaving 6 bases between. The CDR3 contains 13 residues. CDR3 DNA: TGTGCCAGCAGTTTAAACAGTTACAATGAGCAGTTCTTC. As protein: CASSLNSYNEQFF.

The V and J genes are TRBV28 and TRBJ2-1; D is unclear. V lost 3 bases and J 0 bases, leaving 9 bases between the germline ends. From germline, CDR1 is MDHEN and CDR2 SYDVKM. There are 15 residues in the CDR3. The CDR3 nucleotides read TGTGCCAGCAGTTTTAACATCCACTCCTACAATGAGCAGTTCTTC. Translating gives CASSFNIHSYNEQFF.

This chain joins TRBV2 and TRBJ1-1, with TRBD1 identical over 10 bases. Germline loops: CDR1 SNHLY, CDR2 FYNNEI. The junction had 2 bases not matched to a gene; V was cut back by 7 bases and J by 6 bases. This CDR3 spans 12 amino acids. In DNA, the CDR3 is TGTGCCAGCAAGGGGACAGGGGCTGAAGCTTTCTTT. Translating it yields CASKGTGAEAFF.

The CDR3: CASSLGGTGAPTEAFF. CDR3 nucleotide sequence: TGTGCCAGCAGCTTGGGGGGGACAGGGGCGCCCACTGAAGCTTTCTTT. The chain links TRBV5-4 to TRBJ1-1; TRBD1 matches at 10 bases. CDR1 is SGHNT and CDR2 is YYREEE in the germline V gene (reference sequence). V dropped 0 bases and J dropped 4; count of bases not matched to a gene: 6. The CDR3 has 16 residues.

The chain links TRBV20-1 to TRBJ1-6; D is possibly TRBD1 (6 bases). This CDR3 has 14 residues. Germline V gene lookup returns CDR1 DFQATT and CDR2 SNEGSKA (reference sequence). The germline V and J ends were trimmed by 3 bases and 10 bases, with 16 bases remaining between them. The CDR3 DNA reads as TGCAGTGCTAGTAACAGGGTTAGACGGTCACCCCTCCACTTT. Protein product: CSASNRVRRSPLHF.